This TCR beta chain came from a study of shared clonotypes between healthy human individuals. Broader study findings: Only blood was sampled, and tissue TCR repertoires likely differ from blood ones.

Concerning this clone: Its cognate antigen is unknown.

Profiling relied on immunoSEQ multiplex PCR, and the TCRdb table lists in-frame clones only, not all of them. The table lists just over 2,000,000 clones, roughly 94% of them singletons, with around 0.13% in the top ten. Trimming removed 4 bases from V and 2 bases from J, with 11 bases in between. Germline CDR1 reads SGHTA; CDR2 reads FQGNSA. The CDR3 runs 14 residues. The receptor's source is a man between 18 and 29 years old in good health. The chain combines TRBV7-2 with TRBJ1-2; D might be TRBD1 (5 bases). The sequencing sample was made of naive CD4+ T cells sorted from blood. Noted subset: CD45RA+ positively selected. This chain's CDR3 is CASSWDHNNYGYTF. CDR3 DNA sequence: TGTGCCAGCAGCTGGGACCACAACAACTATGGCTACACCTTC. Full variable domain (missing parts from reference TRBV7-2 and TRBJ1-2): GAGVSQSPSNKVTEKGKDVELRCDPISGHTALYWYRQSLGQGLEFLIYFQGNSAPDKSGLPSDRFSAERTGGSVSTLTIQRTQQEDSAVYLCASSWDHNNYGYTFGSGTRLTVV.